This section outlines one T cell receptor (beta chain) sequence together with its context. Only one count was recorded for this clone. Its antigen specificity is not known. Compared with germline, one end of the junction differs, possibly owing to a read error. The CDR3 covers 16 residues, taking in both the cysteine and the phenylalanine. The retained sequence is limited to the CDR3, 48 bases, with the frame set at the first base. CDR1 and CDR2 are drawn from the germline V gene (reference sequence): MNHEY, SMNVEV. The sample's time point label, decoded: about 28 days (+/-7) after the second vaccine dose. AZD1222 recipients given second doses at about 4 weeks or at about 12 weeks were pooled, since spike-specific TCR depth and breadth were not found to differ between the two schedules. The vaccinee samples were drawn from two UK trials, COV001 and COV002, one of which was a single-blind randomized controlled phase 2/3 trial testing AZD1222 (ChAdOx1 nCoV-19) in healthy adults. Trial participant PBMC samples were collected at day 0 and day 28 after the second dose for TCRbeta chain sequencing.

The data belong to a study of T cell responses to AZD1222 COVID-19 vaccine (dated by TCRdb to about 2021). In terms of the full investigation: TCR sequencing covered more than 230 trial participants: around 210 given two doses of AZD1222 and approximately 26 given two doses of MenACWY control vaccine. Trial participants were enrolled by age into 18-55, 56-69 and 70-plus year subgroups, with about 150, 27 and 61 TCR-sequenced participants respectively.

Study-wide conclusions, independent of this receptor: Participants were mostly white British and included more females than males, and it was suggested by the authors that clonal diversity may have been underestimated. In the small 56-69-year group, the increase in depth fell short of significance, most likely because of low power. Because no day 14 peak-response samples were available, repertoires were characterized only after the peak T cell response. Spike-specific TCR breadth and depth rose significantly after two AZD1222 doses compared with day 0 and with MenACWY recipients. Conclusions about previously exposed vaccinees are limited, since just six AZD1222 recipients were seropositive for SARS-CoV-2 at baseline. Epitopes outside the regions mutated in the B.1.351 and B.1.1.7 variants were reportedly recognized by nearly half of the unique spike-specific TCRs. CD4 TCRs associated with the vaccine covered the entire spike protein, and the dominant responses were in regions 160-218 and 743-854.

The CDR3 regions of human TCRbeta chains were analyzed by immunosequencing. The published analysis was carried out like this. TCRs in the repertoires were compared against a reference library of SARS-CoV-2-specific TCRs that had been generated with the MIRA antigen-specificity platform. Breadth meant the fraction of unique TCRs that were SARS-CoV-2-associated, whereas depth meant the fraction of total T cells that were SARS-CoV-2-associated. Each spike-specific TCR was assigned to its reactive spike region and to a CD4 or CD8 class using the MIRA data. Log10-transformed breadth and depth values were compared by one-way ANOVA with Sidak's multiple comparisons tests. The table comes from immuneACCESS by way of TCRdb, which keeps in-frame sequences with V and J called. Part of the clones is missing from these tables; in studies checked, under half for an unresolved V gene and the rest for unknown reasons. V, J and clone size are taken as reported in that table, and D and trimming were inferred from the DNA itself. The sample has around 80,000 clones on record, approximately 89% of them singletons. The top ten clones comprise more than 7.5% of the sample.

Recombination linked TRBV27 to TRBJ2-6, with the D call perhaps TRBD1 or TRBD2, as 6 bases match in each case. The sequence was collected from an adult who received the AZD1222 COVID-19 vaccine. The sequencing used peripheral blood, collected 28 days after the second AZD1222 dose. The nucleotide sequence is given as TGTACCGCCGGGGGCAGGACCGACTCTAGGGCCAACGTCCTGACTTTC. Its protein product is CTAGGRTDSRANVLTF.